Detailed here is one T cell receptor beta chain. This sample was included in a study of blood T cell repertoires in COVID-19. Study details: Whether acute or convalescent, the COVID-19 samples came from the United States, Italy and Spain. PBMCs, B-cell-depleted T cells, or T cells provided the cDNA or gDNA that made up the material.

Losses at the gene ends were 4 bases for V and 3 bases for J; bases not matched to a gene: 9. CDR1 and CDR2 from the germline V gene are SGHRS and YFSETQ. This CDR3 comprises 16 residues. As processed by the authors: Quantification of nucleated cells was approximated via reference gene primer amplification. Libraries were prepared by immunoSEQ multiplex PCR; TCRdb keeps only in-frame clonotypes and omits some of them. From that table come the V and J calls and clone size; the DNA was used to work out D and trimming. The table shows about 140,000 clones, with 80% to 90% occurring only once. Input material: peripheral blood. The source is a woman older than 75 with acute or convalescent COVID-19. The chain joins TRBV5-1 to TRBJ1-3, with 8 bases matching TRBD1. The DNA of the CDR3 is TGCGCCAGCAGCCCCCGGGACAGGAGTCTTGGAAACACCATATATTTT. This codes for CASSPRDRSLGNTIYF.